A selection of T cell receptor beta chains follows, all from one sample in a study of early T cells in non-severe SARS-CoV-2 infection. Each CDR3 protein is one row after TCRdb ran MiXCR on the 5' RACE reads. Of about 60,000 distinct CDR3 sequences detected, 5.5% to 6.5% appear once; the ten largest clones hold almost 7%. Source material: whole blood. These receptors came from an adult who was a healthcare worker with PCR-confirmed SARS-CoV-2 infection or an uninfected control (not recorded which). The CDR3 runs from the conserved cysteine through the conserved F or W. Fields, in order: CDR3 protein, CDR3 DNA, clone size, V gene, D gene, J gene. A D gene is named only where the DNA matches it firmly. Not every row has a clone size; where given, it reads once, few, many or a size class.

CDR3: CASSLGAFSGANVLTF
DNA: TGTGCCAGCAGTCTGGGGGCGTTCTCTGGGGCCAACGTCCTGACTTTC
size: NA
V: TRBV12-3/TRBV12-4
D: NA
J: TRBJ2-6

CDR3: CASSLRSDYYEQYF
DNA: TGTGCCAGCAGTTTAAGGTCAGACTACTACGAGCAGTACTTC
size: many
V: TRBV12-3/TRBV12-4
D: NA
J: TRBJ2-7

CDR3: CASSLGSYGYTF
DNA: TGCGCCAGCAGCTTGGGGAGCTATGGCTACACCTTC
size: many
V: TRBV5-1
D: NA
J: TRBJ1-2

CDR3: CASSQVVGSSYEQYF
DNA: TGTGCCAGCAGCCAAGTTGTAGGGAGCTCCTACGAGCAGTACTTC
size: few
V: TRBV14
D: NA
J: TRBJ2-7

CDR3: CASSRGGVQGASWSYEQYF
DNA: TGTGCCAGCAGCCGCGGCGGAGTGCAGGGTGCTTCCTGGTCCTACGAGCAGTACTTC
size: many
V: TRBV7-9
D: NA
J: TRBJ2-7

CDR3: CASYPPGSNTEAFF
DNA: TGTGCCAGCTACCCCCCGGGGAGTAACACTGAAGCTTTCTTT
size: few
V: TRBV2
D: NA
J: TRBJ1-1

CDR3: CASSLGRTGELFF
DNA: TGTGCCAGCAGCTTAGGCCGGACCGGGGAGCTGTTTTTT
size: few
V: TRBV7-7
D: NA
J: TRBJ2-2

CDR3: CSALGRQGSEQYF
DNA: TGCAGTGCTTTGGGGAGACAGGGGAGCGAGCAGTACTTC
size: many
V: TRBV20-1
D: TRBD1
J: TRBJ2-7

CDR3: CASSPAQTYEQYF
DNA: TGTGCCAGCAGCCCCGCTCAGACCTACGAGCAGTACTTC
size: many
V: TRBV7-2
D: NA
J: TRBJ2-7

CDR3: CASSLGTSGRYEQYF
DNA: TGTGCCAGCAGCCTAGGGACTAGCGGGAGATACGAGCAGTACTTC
size: NA
V: TRBV7-2
D: TRBD2
J: TRBJ2-7

CDR3: CSARAGTGSNIQYF
DNA: TGCAGTGCTAGAGCAGGGACAGGGAGTAACATTCAGTACTTC
size: many
V: TRBV20-1
D: TRBD1
J: TRBJ2-4

CDR3: CASSFHRTGGGGNTIYF
DNA: TGTGCCAGCAGCTTTCACCGGACAGGGGGCGGTGGAAACACCATATATTTT
size: NA
V: TRBV7-9
D: TRBD1
J: TRBJ1-3

CDR3: CASSLPLGGPYEQYF
DNA: TGTGCCAGCAGCCTCCCCCTTGGCGGCCCCTACGAGCAGTACTTC
size: NA
V: TRBV7-9
D: NA
J: TRBJ2-7

CDR3: CASSALPTGGYTGELFF
DNA: TGCGCCAGCAGTGCCCTCCCGACAGGGGGATACACCGGGGAGCTGTTTTTT
size: NA
V: TRBV10-1
D: TRBD1
J: TRBJ2-2

CDR3: CASSLGGAWTDTQYF
DNA: TGTGCCAGCAGCTTGGGTGGGGCTTGGACCGATACGCAGTATTTT
size: NA
V: TRBV5-6
D: NA
J: TRBJ2-3

CDR3: CASFSGSSYNEQFF
DNA: TGTGCCAGCTTTAGCGGGAGCTCCTACAATGAGCAGTTCTTC
size: many
V: TRBV18
D: TRBD2
J: TRBJ2-1

CDR3: CASTRDTDTQYF
DNA: TGTGCCAGCACCAGGGACACAGATACGCAGTATTTT
size: NA
V: TRBV9
D: NA
J: TRBJ2-3

CDR3: CSSTGTEFNEQFF
DNA: TGCAGCTCAACCGGGACTGAATTCAATGAGCAGTTCTTC
size: few
V: TRBV29-1
D: NA
J: TRBJ2-1

CDR3: CASSPRDVSYEQYF
DNA: TGTGCCAGCAGTCCCCGGGACGTATCCTACGAGCAGTACTTC
size: many
V: TRBV27
D: NA
J: TRBJ2-7

CDR3: CASSHGLAGWETQYF
DNA: TGCGCCAGCAGCCACGGACTAGCGGGATGGGAGACCCAGTACTTC
size: many
V: TRBV4-1
D: TRBD2
J: TRBJ2-5

CDR3: CAWSVAGNGYTF
DNA: TGTGCCTGGAGTGTAGCCGGGAATGGCTACACCTTC
size: few
V: TRBV30
D: NA
J: TRBJ1-2

CDR3: CASSLVRGPSDGYTF
DNA: TGTGCCAGCAGCTTAGTAAGGGGCCCTTCCGATGGCTACACCTTC
size: many
V: TRBV7-9
D: NA
J: TRBJ1-2

CDR3: CASSSGLSGGRDTQYF
DNA: TGCGCCAGCAGCTCCGGACTAAGCGGGGGGCGGGATACGCAGTATTTT
size: few
V: TRBV5-1
D: TRBD2
J: TRBJ2-3

CDR3: CASIAGGLDTQYF
DNA: TGCGCCAGCATAGCGGGGGGGTTGGATACGCAGTATTTT
size: NA
V: TRBV10-2
D: TRBD2
J: TRBJ2-3

CDR3: CASSIGDRGMDTQYF
DNA: TGTGCCAGTAGTATAGGGGACAGGGGGATGGATACGCAGTATTTT
size: few
V: TRBV19
D: TRBD1
J: TRBJ2-3

CDR3: CASSFFRELFF
DNA: TGTGCCAGCAGCTTCTTCCGGGAGCTGTTTTTT
size: many
V: TRBV7-2
D: NA
J: TRBJ2-2

CDR3: CASSGQVLDNYGYTF
DNA: TGTGCCAGCAGTGGACAGGTCCTGGATAACTATGGCTACACCTTC
size: many
V: TRBV2
D: NA
J: TRBJ1-2

CDR3: CASSPGYGYTF
DNA: TGTGCCAGCAGCCCCGGCTATGGCTACACCTTC
size: many
V: TRBV6-4
D: NA
J: TRBJ1-2

CDR3: CASSSGLGGGQETQYF
DNA: TGCGCCAGCAGCTCCGGCCTAGGTGGAGGGCAAGAGACCCAGTACTTC
size: few
V: TRBV5-1
D: NA
J: TRBJ2-5